A single sample is the source of the 20 T cell receptor beta chains below, sequenced in a study of cytomegalovirus exposure and HLA in healthy donors. PCR employed 60 Vbeta and 13 Jbeta primers. TCRdb's table, derived via immunoSEQ multiplex PCR, lists solely in-frame clones and lacks some. The sample includes around 170,000 clones, roughly 75% seen only once; the top ten take under 7.5%. The sequenced sample was PBMCs. The receptors here all came from a man aged 35 to 55 in good health and CMV-seronegative.

V and J are TRBV11-2 and TRBJ2-3, with 16 bases identical to TRBD2. This CDR3 region has 17 residues. Germline V gives CDR1 SGHAT, CDR2 FQNNGV. The trim removed 1 base at V and 6 bases at J, leaving 4 bases unmatched. CDR3 loop: CASSLVGLAGGVDTQYF. In DNA, the CDR3 is TGTGCCAGCAGCTTAGTGGGACTAGCGGGAGGGGTGGATACGCAGTATTTT.

The chain has TRBV11-3 and TRBJ1-1; 7 bases map to TRBD1. Per the germline V gene, CDR1 is SGHNT and CDR2 is YENEEA. V shed 5 bases and J 1 base; nucleotides not matched to a gene: 10. The CDR3 has 16 amino acids. The CDR3 sequence: CASSRLGDRPNTEAFF. The CDR3, as DNA: TGTGCCAGCAGCCGCCTGGGGGACAGACCGAACACTGAAGCTTTCTTT.

The chain combines TRBV7-2 with TRBJ1-2; 7 bases agree with TRBD1. The CDR3 runs 14 residues. Germline V gives CDR1 SGHTA, CDR2 FQGNSA. Losses at the gene ends were 2 bases for V and 5 bases for J; bases not matched to a gene: 5. The CDR3 region is CASSLRGRRYGYTF. As DNA, the CDR3 is TGTGCCAGCAGCTTAAGGGGGCGCCGATATGGCTACACCTTC. The variable domain in full, completed from reference TRBV7-2 and TRBJ1-2, reads GAGVSQSPSNKVTEKGKDVELRCDPISGHTALYWYRQSLGQGLEFLIYFQGNSAPDKSGLPSDRFSAERTGGSVSTLTIQRTQQEDSAVYLCASSLRGRRYGYTFGSGTRLTVV.

The rearrangement uses TRBV6-6 and TRBJ1-4; 10 bases line up with TRBD1. Per germline, CDR1 MNHNY and CDR2 SVGAGI (reference sequence). The CDR3 extends over 15 amino acids. Unmatched junction bases numbered 7, after V lost 5 bases and J lost 7 bases. CDR3 in DNA: TGTGCCAGCAGTACTCCCCGGACAGGGGGTGAAAAACTGTTTTTT. As protein: CASSTPRTGGEKLFF.

The CDR3 loop reads CASSLDPGYPSGNTIYF. In DNA, the CDR3 is TGTGCCAGCAGCTTAGATCCCGGATATCCCAGCGGGAACACCATATATTTT. V gene TRBV7-9 combines with J gene TRBJ1-3; D gene unclear. CDR3 length: 17 residues. Germline CDR1 reads SEHNR; CDR2 reads FQNEAQ (reference sequence). V lost 1 base and J lost 7, with 20 bases in between.

This sequence joins TRBV6-1 and TRBJ1-2, with D maybe TRBD1 (6 bases). Germline CDR1 is MNHNS and CDR2 is SASEGT. Between the trimmed V and J ends, which lost 7 bases and 2 bases, there was a span of 14 bases. This CDR3 is 14 amino acids long. The CDR3 protein is CASTTTGINYGYTF. CDR3 DNA: TGTGCCAGCACAACAACAGGGATCAACTATGGCTACACCTTC.

The CDR3 coding sequence is TGTGCCAGCAGGCTAGCGGGAGGTAGGAATGAGCAGTTCTTC. Protein product: CASRLAGGRNEQFF. The chain combines TRBV5-4 with TRBJ2-1; 11 nucleotides align to TRBD2. The CDR3 has 14 amino acids. Germline lookup yields CDR1 SGHNT and CDR2 YYREEE (reference sequence). V trimming: 5 bases; J trimming: 7 bases; junction bases outside the gene matches: 5.

The CDR3 sequence is CASIGGQAGGNTIYF. The CDR3 bases are TGTGCCAGTATCGGGGGACAGGCGGGCGGGAACACCATATATTTT. V usage is TRBV19 and J usage is TRBJ1-3; 8 bases match TRBD1. Unmatched junction bases numbered 12, after V lost 7 bases and J lost 7 bases. The CDR3 runs 15 residues. Germline loops: CDR1 LNHDA, CDR2 SQIVND (reference sequence). The entire variable domain, with the rest obtained from reference TRBV19 and TRBJ1-3, is as follows: DGGITQSPKYLFRKEGQNVTLSCEQNLNHDAMYWYRQDPGQGLRLIYYSQIVNDFQKGDIAEGYSVSREKKESFPLTVTSAQKNPTAFYLCASIGGQAGGNTIYFGEGSWLTVV.

This clone was seen once. This rearrangement joins TRBV7-9 to TRBJ1-2; D remains unclear. V lost 4 bases and J 2 bases, leaving 5 bases between the germline ends. Germline V gene lookup returns CDR1 SEHNR and CDR2 FQNEAQ (reference sequence). The CDR3 contains 12 residues. CDR3 in amino acids: CASSSVNYGYTF. The CDR3 coding sequence is TGTGCCAGCAGCTCCGTGAACTATGGCTACACCTTC.

This clone came up a few times. The chain carries TRBV11-3 and TRBJ2-2, with 10 bases lining up with TRBD1. This CDR3 is 16 amino acids long. Trimming took 5 bases from V and 3 from J; bases not matched to a gene: 6. The germline gives CDR1 SGHNT, CDR2 YENEEA. The CDR3 region has the DNA TGTGCCAGCAGCCTGCGACAGGGGGCAGACACCGGGGAGCTGTTTTTT. This encodes CASSLRQGADTGELFF.

This clone was seen a few times. The rearrangement uses TRBV4-3 and TRBJ1-1, with 8 bases matching TRBD1. V was clipped by 1 base and J by 10 bases; unmatched bases: 2. Germline CDR1 LGHNA, CDR2 YSLEER. The CDR3 has 12 residues. CDR3 bases: TGCGCCAGCAGCCAAGGAACAGGGGGAGCTTTCTTT. Residues: CASSQGTGGAFF.

The chain is built from TRBV30 and TRBJ1-1, with D possibly matching TRBD1 (6 bases). Trimming removed 2 bases at V and 4 bases at J, with 20 bases between. The germline V gene encodes CDR1 GTSNPN and CDR2 SVGIG (reference sequence). This CDR3 is 16 amino acids long. In DNA, the CDR3 is TGTGCCTGGAGTCCAAATCACAGGGCATGGAGCACTGAAGCTTTCTTT. It encodes CAWSPNHRAWSTEAFF.

The table lists this clone with a few counts. The same CDR3 arises from other DNA sequences in this sample as well. This chain links TRBV2 with TRBJ2-5; 14 positions agree with TRBD2. Trimming at V came to 6 bases and at J to 5 bases, leaving 5 bases not matched to a gene. The CDR3 totals 15 residues. Looked up from germline, CDR1 is SNHLY and CDR2 is FYNNEI. CDR3 loop: CASRGTSGSGETQYF. CDR3 bases: TGTGCCAGCAGGGGGACTAGCGGGAGTGGGGAGACCCAGTACTTC.

V gene TRBV9 combines with J gene TRBJ1-5; D is unclear. From germline, CDR1 is SGDLS and CDR2 YYNGEE. V dropped 0 bases and J dropped 4 bases, with 5 bases sitting between them. CDR3 length: 13 amino acids. CDR3 amino acids: CASSVEHNQPQHF. The CDR3 DNA follows: TGTGCCAGCAGCGTAGAGCATAATCAGCCCCAGCATTTT.

The chain joins TRBV15 to TRBJ1-2; TRBD1 agrees at 7 bases. Trimming at V came to 2 bases and at J to 0 bases, leaving 6 bases not matched to a gene. The CDR3 totals 16 residues. CDR1 is LNHNV and CDR2 is YYDKDF in the germline V gene (reference sequence). CDR3 amino acids: CATSRTGTEANYGYTF. CDR3 bases: TGTGCCACCAGCAGAACCGGGACAGAAGCTAACTATGGCTACACCTTC.

The rearrangement joins TRBV10-3 to TRBJ2-2; 9 nucleotides align to TRBD2. CDR1 and CDR2 from the germline V gene are ENHRY and SYGVKD. J lost 5 bases, V lost 7 bases, and 11 bases had no gene match. The CDR3 consists of 16 residues. CDR3 region: CAIKASGNRLTGELFF. Written as DNA, the CDR3 is TGTGCCATCAAAGCTAGCGGGAATCGATTAACCGGGGAGCTGTTTTTT.

The chain links TRBV6-6 to TRBJ1-6, with a weak D call TRBD1 (5 bases). Germline V gene data show CDR1 as MNHNY and CDR2 as SVGAGI (reference sequence). The ends were cut back, 4 bases at V and 8 bases at J, with 6 bases in the middle. The CDR3 is 12 residues long. CDR3 region: CASSFRDSPLHF. The CDR3 nucleotides read TGTGCCAGCAGTTTCAGGGATTCACCCCTCCACTTT.

The chain couples TRBV6-1 to TRBJ2-1, with D possibly TRBD1 on 6 matching bases. In germline, CDR1 is MNHNS, CDR2 SASEGT. V was clipped by 3 bases and J by 2 bases, with 11 bases between them. The CDR3 runs to 15 residues. The CDR3 sequence is CASSDLRGPYNEQFF. In DNA, the CDR3 is TGTGCCAGCAGTGATCTCAGGGGACCCTACAATGAGCAGTTCTTC.

In regard to this clone: The same CDR3 arises from other DNA sequences in this sample as well. V gene TRBV5-1 combines with J gene TRBJ2-7; D ambiguous. Germline V gene data show CDR1 as SGHRS and CDR2 as YFSETQ. The V and J ends lost 4 bases and 1 base respectively, with 12 bases between them. The CDR3 runs 14 residues. The CDR3 DNA is TGCGCCAGCAGCCTGGCAGGTTCTTCCTACGAGCAGTACTTC. It encodes CASSLAGSSYEQYF.

V usage is TRBV9 and J usage is TRBJ1-2; TRBD1 aligns across 8 bases. Germline V lookup: CDR1 SGDLS, CDR2 YYNGEE. The CDR3 has 17 amino acids. V was pared by 3 bases and J by 6 bases, with 16 bases of the junction left unmatched. In nucleotides, the CDR3 is TGTGCCAGCAGCGAAGGAGCAGGGGGCGAGGGCCTTGATGGCTACACCTTC. The encoded protein is CASSEGAGGEGLDGYTF.